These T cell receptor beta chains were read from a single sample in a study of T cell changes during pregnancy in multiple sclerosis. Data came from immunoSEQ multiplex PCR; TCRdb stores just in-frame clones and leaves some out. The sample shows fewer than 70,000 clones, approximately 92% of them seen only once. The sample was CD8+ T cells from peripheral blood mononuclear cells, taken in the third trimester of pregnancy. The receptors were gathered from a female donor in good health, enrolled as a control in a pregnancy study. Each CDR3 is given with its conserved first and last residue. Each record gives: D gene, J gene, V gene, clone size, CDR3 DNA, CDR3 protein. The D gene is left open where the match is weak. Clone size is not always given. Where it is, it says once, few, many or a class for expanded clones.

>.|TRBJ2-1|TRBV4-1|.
TGCGCCAGCAGTCTTTCGAATGAGCAGTTCTTC
CASSLSNEQFF
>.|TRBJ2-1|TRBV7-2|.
TGTGCCAGCAGCTTAGGAGGGGGGGCGCTAAATGAGCAGTTCTTC
CASSLGGGALNEQFF
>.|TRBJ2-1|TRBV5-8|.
TGTGCCAGCAGCTTGGCCCTGGGGCAGGGCAGCTCCTACAATGAGCAGTTCTTC
CASSLALGQGSSYNEQFF
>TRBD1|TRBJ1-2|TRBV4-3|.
TGCGCCAGCAGCCAAACTACAGGGGGTGCTAATGGCTACACCTTC
CASSQTTGGANGYTF
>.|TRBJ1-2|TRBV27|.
TGTGCCAGCAGTCCCGGGGGGGCTGACTATGGCTACACCTTC
CASSPGGADYGYTF
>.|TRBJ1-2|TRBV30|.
TGTGCCTGGAGTGTAATGGGTAGGAGGGGCGACTATGGCTACACCTTC
CAWSVMGRRGDYGYTF
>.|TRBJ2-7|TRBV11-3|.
TGTGCCAGCAGCCCTCAACAGGGATCCCCTCCCGAGCAGTACTTC
CASSPQQGSPPEQYF
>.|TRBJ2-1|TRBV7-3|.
TGTGCCAGCAGCTTGGGAGCATACAATGAGCAGTTCTTC
CASSLGAYNEQFF
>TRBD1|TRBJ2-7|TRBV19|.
TGTGCCAGTAGTATAGAGACAGGGGGATCCTACGAGCAGTACTTC
CASSIETGGSYEQYF
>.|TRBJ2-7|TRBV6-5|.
TGTGCCAGCAGTCTACAGGGAAGGGGTGGAGACGAGCAGTACTTC
CASSLQGRGGDEQYF
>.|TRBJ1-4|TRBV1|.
TGCACCACTAGGGGGTTTAGGTCTAATGAAAAACTGTTTTTT
CTTRGFRSNEKLFF
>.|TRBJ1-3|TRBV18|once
TGTGCCAGCTCACCTCTTGGCTTGGGGGCCTCTGGAAACACCATATATTTT
CASSPLGLGASGNTIYF
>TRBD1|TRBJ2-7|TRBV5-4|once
TGTGCCAGCAGCTTCCCCGGACAGGGAGGCGAGCAGTACTTC
CASSFPGQGGEQYF
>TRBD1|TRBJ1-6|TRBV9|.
TGTGCCAGCAGCGTAGGTAGGGGGCGTCTGAATTCACCCCTCCACTTT
CASSVGRGRLNSPLHF
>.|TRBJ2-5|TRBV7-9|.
TGTGCCAGCAGCTTAACCCAGACAGGAGAAGAGACCCAGTACTTC
CASSLTQTGEETQYF
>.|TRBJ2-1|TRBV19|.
TGTGCCAGTAGGCCCACGGCCGGGACTTTCAATGAGCAGTTCTTC
CASRPTAGTFNEQFF
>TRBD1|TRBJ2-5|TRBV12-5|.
TGTGCTAGTGGTCCGGGACAGGGGGCGGTATCAGAGACCCAGTACTTC
CASGPGQGAVSETQYF
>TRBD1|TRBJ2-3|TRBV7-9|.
TGTGCCAGCAGCATCGGACAGGGGGCGCTTAGCACAGATACGCAGTATTTT
CASSIGQGALSTDTQYF
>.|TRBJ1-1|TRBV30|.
TGTGCCTGGAGTATCGGACAGAGTGAAGCTTTCTTT
CAWSIGQSEAFF
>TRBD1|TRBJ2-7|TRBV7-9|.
TGTGCCAGCAGCTTATCCGGGACAGACGAGCAGTACTTC
CASSLSGTDEQYF
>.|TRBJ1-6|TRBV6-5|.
TGTGCCAGCAGTTACTCGAGCTCCTATAATTCACCCCTCCACTTT
CASSYSSSYNSPLHF
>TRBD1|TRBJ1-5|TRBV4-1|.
TGCGCCAGCAGCCGAGGGACAGGGGGATACAATCAGCCCCAGCATTTT
CASSRGTGGYNQPQHF
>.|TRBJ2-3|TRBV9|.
TGTGCCAGCAGCGTAAGCCGATCCATCTCTCCGGATACGCAGTATTTT
CASSVSRSISPDTQYF
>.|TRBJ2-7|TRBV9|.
TGTGCCAGCAGCCCCCTAGGGGGGGGTGCGGACGAGCAGTACTTC
CASSPLGGGADEQYF
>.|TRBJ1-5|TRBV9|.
TGTGCCAGCAGCGTGGGAGGGGATAGCAATCAGCCCCAGCATTTT
CASSVGGDSNQPQHF